The 23 T cell receptor beta chains below were found in one sample sequenced in a study of spatial heterogeneity in lung cancer (dated by TCRdb to between 2018 and 2020). Receptor libraries were prepared by 5' RACE. The run used a NextSeq 500. The raw public reads went through TCRdb reprocessing: fastp at Q25, MiXCR clone calling, in-frame beta chains kept. Identical CDR3 proteins give one entry, which carries the most common genes and DNA. This sample gives 40,000 to 55,000 distinct CDR3 sequences in total; about an eighth of them show up just once. The biggest ten clones account for 55% to 65% of the sample. Interpreted using the paper, the time point label stands for: sample taken at primary tumor resection. Here the sequenced sample was PBMCs, taken at surgery. The receptors here all came from a male donor with early-stage non-small cell lung cancer.

The rearrangement links TRBV6-6 to TRBJ2-5; D could derive from TRBD1 or TRBD2 (5 bases each). Between the trimmed V and J ends, which lost 3 bases and 9 bases, there was a span of 14 bases. The germline V gene has CDR1 MNHNY and CDR2 SVGAGI (reference sequence). The CDR3 is made up of 13 amino acids. The CDR3 region is CASSYRDPPAQYF. The DNA for the CDR3 is TGTGCCAGCAGTTATAGGGACCCCCCAGCCCAGTACTTC.

CDR3 protein: CSAQSTGTSTGEQYF. In DNA form, the CDR3 reads TGCAGTGCTCAATCGACCGGGACTAGTACGGGCGAGCAGTACTTC. The chain combines TRBV20-1 with TRBJ2-7; 8 bases line up with TRBD2. CDR1 is DFQATT and CDR2 is SNEGSKA in the germline V gene (reference sequence). The CDR3 totals 15 residues. With V trimmed by 5 bases and J by 6 bases, 15 bases remained unmatched.

By frequency in the sample, this clonotype is medium-sized. V gene TRBV11-1 combines with J gene TRBJ2-2; D is undetermined. CDR3 length: 14 residues. The ends were cut back, 0 bases at V and 7 bases at J, with 9 bases in the middle. Germline values: CDR1 SGHAT, CDR2 FQDESV (reference sequence). The CDR3 is CASSLARQGGELFF. In DNA, the CDR3 is TGTGCCAGCAGCTTAGCTCGCCAAGGCGGGGAGCTGTTTTTT.

This clonotype was counted only a few times. The V and J genes are TRBV4-1 and TRBJ2-3; no firm D call. Germline assignment: CDR1 MGHRA and CDR2 YSYEKL. The germline V and J ends were trimmed by 1 base and 1 base, with 9 bases remaining between them. This CDR3 is 15 amino acids long. The CDR3 loop is CASSQGNLRTDTQYF. CDR3 in DNA: TGCGCCAGCAGCCAAGGCAACCTCCGCACAGATACGCAGTATTTT.

To note about this clonotype: A much bigger clone sits one base away, suggesting this may be a read error. Since no conserved phenylalanine or tryptophan closes the CDR3, a read error is the likely cause. J is TRBJ1-2 and V is TRBV28, with TRBD1 as a possible D gene (5 bases). V gave up 8 bases and J gave up 4 bases, with 23 bases separating them. Germline V gene lookup returns CDR1 MDHEN and CDR2 SYDVKM. CDR3 size: 16 residues. CDR3 nucleotide sequence: TGTGCCAGCTCCTGGAGGGGATCAAATCCCTTCTATGGCTACACCATC. It yields the protein CASSWRGSNPFYGYTI.

This clonotype came up many times. The chain joins TRBV11-2 to TRBJ2-5, with D unresolved. This CDR3 contains 15 residues. The V and J ends lost 0 bases and 4 bases respectively, with 12 bases between them. Germline-derived CDR1 and CDR2 are SGHAT and FQNNGV. In DNA form, the CDR3 reads TGTGCCAGCAGCTTAGATCCGCTAGTCTCAGAGACCCAGTACTTC. Translating gives CASSLDPLVSETQYF.

This clonotype was seen more than once but under ten times. The chain combines TRBV20-1 with TRBJ1-1, with a weak D call TRBD1 (5 bases). This CDR3 region has 15 residues. CDR1 DFQATT and CDR2 SNEGSKA come from the germline V gene (reference sequence). The V end lost 3 bases, the J end lost 8 bases, and 22 bases lay between the germline ends. CDR3 residues: CSASIVDTAGKEAFF. The DNA of the CDR3 is TGCAGTGCTAGTATAGTGGACACGGCAGGGAAGGAAGCTTTCTTT.

This clonotype occurred a few times. The chain recombines TRBV5-4 with TRBJ2-5, with D perhaps TRBD2 (5 bases). Germline V CDR1 and CDR2: SGHNT, YYREEE (reference sequence). The CDR3 totals 14 residues. Deletions cut 2 bases from V and 4 bases from J, with 12 bases between. CDR3 loop: CASSFTAAGETQYF. The CDR3 nucleotides read TGTGCCAGCAGCTTTACCGCCGCGGGAGAGACCCAGTACTTC.

This clonotype was found a few times. The rearrangement links TRBV12-3 or TRBV12-4 to TRBJ2-7; D call uncertain. V was clipped by 3 bases and J by 2 bases, with 5 bases between them. This CDR3 spans 12 amino acids. CDR3 sequence (DNA): TGTGCCAGCAGTTTTAGGCCCTACGAGCAGTACTTC. Its translation: CASSFRPYEQYF.

This clonotype was seen a single time. The rearrangement uses TRBV9 and TRBJ2-1; D might be TRBD1 (6 bases). V lost 5 bases and J 6 bases, leaving 24 bases between the germline ends. The CDR3 is 17 residues long. In germline, CDR1 is SGDLS, CDR2 YYNGEE. The CDR3 DNA reads as TGTGCCAGCAGAACAGCAACTCCAGGGGAGTTGGGCAATGAGCAGTTCTTC. This sequence encodes CASRTATPGELGNEQFF. The complete variable domain, with remaining parts taken from reference TRBV9 and TRBJ2-1, reads DSGVTQTPKHLITATGQRVTLRCSPRSGDLSVYWYQQSLDQGLQFLIQYYNGEERAKGNILERFSAQQFPDLHSELNLSSLELGDSALYFCASRTATPGELGNEQFFGPGTRLTVL.

This clonotype showed up just a few times. The chain joins TRBV6-1 to TRBJ2-7, with 15 bases matching TRBD2. The CDR3 spans 17 residues. After removal of 5 bases from V and 2 bases from J, the junction contained 7 bases not matched to a gene. Looked up from germline, CDR1 is MNHNS and CDR2 is SASEGT. CDR3 in DNA: TGTGCCAGCAGTCATCTGGGACTAGCGGGGGGCACCTACGAGCAGTACTTC. It codes for CASSHLGLAGGTYEQYF.

At least ten counts were recorded for this clonotype. In DNA form, the CDR3 reads TGTGCCAGCAACTCCCTAGGGGATTGGACTGGAAACACCATATATTTT. It codes for CASNSLGDWTGNTIYF. The chain combines TRBV28 with TRBJ1-3, with D possibly TRBD1 on 5 matching bases. The V gene lost 7 bases and the J gene lost 2 bases, with 18 bases spanning the gap. Per germline, CDR1 MDHEN and CDR2 SYDVKM. This CDR3 region has 16 residues.

This clonotype was counted only a few times. The rearrangement joins TRBV20-1 to TRBJ2-2; D may be TRBD2 (6 bases). Germline V lookup: CDR1 DFQATT, CDR2 SNEGSKA (reference sequence). Trimming removed 2 bases from V and 6 bases from J, with 16 bases in between. The CDR3 is 15 residues long. The CDR3 loop reads CSARILATGPGELFF. CDR3 in DNA: TGCAGTGCTAGAATCCTAGCGACGGGGCCCGGGGAGCTGTTTTTT.

This chain uses TRBV20-1 with TRBJ2-2, with D uncertain. The germline gives CDR1 DFQATT, CDR2 SNEGSKA (reference sequence). The CDR3 runs 14 residues. Between the trimmed V and J ends, which lost 2 bases and 0 bases, there was a span of 7 bases. CDR3 region: CSARHDTNTGELFF. CDR3 in DNA: TGCAGTGCTAGACATGACACGAACACCGGGGAGCTGTTTTTT.

This clonotype was recorded a few times. The chain couples TRBV6-5 to TRBJ2-5; possible D gene TRBD1, 5 bases. Germline V gene lookup returns CDR1 MNHEY and CDR2 SVGAGI. V was shortened by 10 bases and J by 4 bases, with 22 bases between the two germline ends. The CDR3 extends over 15 amino acids. The CDR3, as DNA: TGTGCCACCGGTGCATTTCGGCGACAGAGAGAGACCCAGTACTTC. Encoded protein: CATGAFRRQRETQYF.

This clonotype was detected only a few times. The CDR3 loop is CSVGEGGTEAFF. Here the CDR3 DNA reads TGCAGCGTTGGCGAGGGGGGGACTGAAGCTTTCTTT. This chain uses TRBV29-1 with TRBJ1-1, with D perhaps TRBD1 (6 bases). V was cut by 4 bases and J by 5 bases, with 11 bases left in between. CDR3 length: 12 amino acids. The germline V gene has CDR1 SQVTM and CDR2 ANQGSEA.

The genes are TRBV6-5 and TRBJ2-5, with TRBD2 matching over 9 bases. V was clipped by 5 bases and J by 7 bases; unmatched bases: 11. CDR3 size: 15 residues. Germline V gene data show CDR1 as MNHEY and CDR2 as SVGAGI. CDR3 coding DNA: TGTGCCAGCAGTACGGCTGCGGGAGGGTTTGGGACCCAGTACTTC. It codes for CASSTAAGGFGTQYF.

This clonotype has ten or more counts. The genes are TRBV5-4 and TRBJ1-3, with no clear D. CDR1 SGHNT and CDR2 YYREEE come from the germline V gene (reference sequence). V was shortened by 3 bases and J by 0 bases, with 7 bases between the two germline ends. CDR3 length: 14 amino acids. In nucleotides, the CDR3 is TGTGCCAGCAGCTCGGTAGGCTCTGGAAACACCATATATTTT. Amino acid sequence: CASSSVGSGNTIYF.

This clonotype was detected ten times or more. V gene TRBV7-8 combines with J gene TRBJ2-5, with TRBD1 as a possible D gene (5 bases). The germline V gene encodes CDR1 SGHVS and CDR2 FQNEAQ. This CDR3 has 13 amino acids. V was clipped by 6 bases and J by 1 base, with 9 bases between them. The DNA of the CDR3 is TGTGCCAGCAGTCCGACAGCCCAAGAGACCCAGTACTTC. Translating gives CASSPTAQETQYF.

At least ten counts were recorded for this clonotype. The chain has TRBV24-1 and TRBJ2-3; 13 positions agree with TRBD2. Germline V gene sequence: CDR1 KGHDR, CDR2 SFDVKD. The V and J ends lost 9 bases and 2 bases, in that order; junction bases with no gene match: 4. The CDR3 contains 15 residues. DNA of the CDR3: TGTGCCACCTCCGGGACTAGCGGGGACACAGATACGCAGTATTTT. It is translated as CATSGTSGDTDTQYF.

This clonotype was detected only a few times. The chain employs TRBV7-2 and TRBJ2-7, with D perhaps TRBD1 or TRBD2 (5 bases each). This CDR3 region has 11 residues. V lost 4 bases, J lost 8 bases, and 9 bases lay in between. Germline CDR1 is SGHTA and CDR2 is FQGNSA. The CDR3 sequence is CASSWGKKQYF. The DNA of the CDR3 is TGTGCCAGCAGCTGGGGGAAAAAGCAGTACTTC.

CDR3 in DNA: TGTGCCAGCAGGTCCCTGGATGGCTACACCTTC. It specifies CASRSLDGYTF. The genes are TRBV9 and TRBJ1-2; D not certain. Germline CDR1 SGDLS, CDR2 YYNGEE. V dropped 5 bases and J dropped 6 bases, with 8 bases sitting between them. The CDR3 consists of 11 residues.

This chain connects TRBV11-2 to TRBJ2-1; the D gene is possibly TRBD2 (6 bases). Germline V gene sequence: CDR1 SGHAT, CDR2 FQNNGV. CDR3 length: 14 amino acids. Between the trimmed V and J ends, which lost 1 base and 8 bases, there was a span of 12 bases. The CDR3 sequence is CASSLGGGYDEQFF. CDR3 DNA sequence: TGTGCCAGCAGCTTAGGAGGAGGGTACGATGAGCAGTTCTTC.